This T cell receptor beta chain was captured in a study of cytomegalovirus exposure and HLA in healthy donors. Study observations and caveats: Within the 130 or so validation repertoires, first-cohort TCR clusters tended to co-occur, according to a later analysis. Cytomegalovirus association was listed for approximately 150 TCR beta chains. High specificity and sensitivity for cytomegalovirus status were reported for the classifier.

In regard to this clone: The antigen remains undetermined.

V dropped 4 bases and J dropped 0; count of bases not matched to a gene: 12. Germline CDR1 and CDR2: MGHRA and YSYEKL. The CDR3 extends over 19 amino acids. Some clones are missing from TCRdb's copy, which holds only in-frame ones; the method was immunoSEQ multiplex PCR. The table has roughly 120,000 clones, 88% seen once. The chain recombines TRBV4-1 with TRBJ2-6; 7 bases are shared with TRBD1. This receptor was obtained from a man younger than 30 in good health and CMV-seropositive. Sample: PBMCs. The CDR3 reads CASSLGDGTEHSGANVLTF. DNA for the CDR3: TGCGCCAGCAGCCTAGGAGACGGGACAGAACACTCTGGGGCCAACGTCCTGACTTTC.